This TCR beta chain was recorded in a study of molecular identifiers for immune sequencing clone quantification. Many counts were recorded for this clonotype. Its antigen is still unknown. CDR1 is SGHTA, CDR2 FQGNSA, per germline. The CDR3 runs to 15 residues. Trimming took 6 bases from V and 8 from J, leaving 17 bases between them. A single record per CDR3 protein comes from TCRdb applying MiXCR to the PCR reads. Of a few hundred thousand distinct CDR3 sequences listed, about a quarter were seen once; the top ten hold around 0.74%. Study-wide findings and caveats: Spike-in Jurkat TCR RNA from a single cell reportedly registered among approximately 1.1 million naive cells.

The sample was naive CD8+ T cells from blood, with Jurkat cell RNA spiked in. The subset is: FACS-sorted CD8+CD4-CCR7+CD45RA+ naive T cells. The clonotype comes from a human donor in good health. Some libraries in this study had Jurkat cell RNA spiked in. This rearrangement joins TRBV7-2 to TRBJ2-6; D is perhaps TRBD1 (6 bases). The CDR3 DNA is TGTGCCAGCAGTCGTATCGACAGGACGACCAACGTCCTGACTTTC. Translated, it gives CASSRIDRTTNVLTF.